The rows below give T cell receptor beta chains drawn from one sample of a study of CD8 T cells in Susac syndrome. TCRdb reanalysed the immunoSEQ multiplex PCR reads using MiXCR and keeps one entry per CDR3 protein. Among under 200,000 distinct CDR3 sequences listed, roughly 95% were seen once. Sequencing was carried out using CD8+ T cells from PBMCs. All receptors come from a human donor with multiple sclerosis. Both conserved end residues are part of each CDR3. The order of the fields is clone size, D gene, J gene, V gene, CDR3 DNA, CDR3 protein. D genes are given only for firm matches. A clone size is listed for some rows: how often the clone was seen (once, few, many), or a class if it is expanded.

>NA|NA|TRBJ2-5|TRBV12-3/TRBV12-4
TGTGCCAGCAGTTTAGGCGGGATCGAGACCCAGTACTTC
CASSLGGIETQYF
>NA|TRBD2|TRBJ2-1|TRBV7-3
TGTGCCAGCAGCTTATTAGGCGGGAGGGCCATAGATGAGCAGTTCTTC
CASSLLGGRAIDEQFF
>NA|NA|TRBJ2-3|TRBV14
TGTGCCAGCAGCCAGGGCGGACTGGATACGCAGTATTTT
CASSQGGLDTQYF
>NA|NA|TRBJ2-7|TRBV27
TGTGCCAGCAGTTCCTTTAAGGGCTACGAGCAGTACTTC
CASSSFKGYEQYF
>NA|NA|TRBJ2-7|TRBV4-1
TGCGCCAGCAGCCAAGGACCGGGACTGAGAGCCTACGAGCAGTACTTC
CASSQGPGLRAYEQYF
>once|NA|TRBJ1-2|TRBV29-1
TGCAGCACCCGGACGGGTAGGGACTATGGCTACACCTTC
CSTRTGRDYGYTF
>NA|TRBD2|TRBJ2-4|TRBV4-1
TGCGCCAGCAGCCAAGTGCTAGCGGGAGCTCTCGGTGACATTCAGTACTTC
CASSQVLAGALGDIQYF
>NA|NA|TRBJ2-7|TRBV2
TGTGCCAGCAGTGACGGTGTTGGGAGCTCCTACGAGCAGTACTTC
CASSDGVGSSYEQYF
>NA|NA|TRBJ1-5|TRBV5-4
TGTGCCAGCAGCCCCGGGTTAGGGAATCAGCCCCAGCATTTT
CASSPGLGNQPQHF
>NA|TRBD1|TRBJ2-1|TRBV23-1
TGCGCCACCGGGACAGGGGGGGATGAGCAGTTCTTC
CATGTGGDEQFF
>NA|NA|TRBJ2-5|TRBV11-2
TGTGCCAGCAGCTTAATTTTGGGGCAGGCGGAGACCCAGTACTTC
CASSLILGQAETQYF
>NA|NA|TRBJ2-3|TRBV29-1
TGCAGCGTTGAAGGGGGCAGGGGAGGCACAGATACGCAGTATTTT
CSVEGGRGGTDTQYF
>NA|NA|TRBJ2-7|TRBV28
TGTGCCAGCAGTCCGGGACATGGATCGCTGGAGCAGTACTTC
CASSPGHGSLEQYF
>NA|NA|TRBJ1-1|TRBV6-5
TGTGCCAGCAGTGACGGGAGTTACACTGAAGCTTTCTTT
CASSDGSYTEAFF
>NA|TRBD1|TRBJ1-1|TRBV29-1
TGCAGCGTTGAAGATCTTGGGCCAGGGGGAAGGAACACTGAAGCTTTCTTT
CSVEDLGPGGRNTEAFF
>NA|NA|TRBJ1-1|TRBV5-6
TGTGCCAGCAGCTCAACTCCGGGACCAATGAACACTGAAGCTTTCTTT
CASSSTPGPMNTEAFF
>NA|TRBD2|TRBJ2-7|TRBV20-1
TGCAGTGCTCCACCCGGGAGGGCCTGCGAGCAGTACTTC
CSAPPGRACEQYF
>NA|TRBD2|TRBJ2-1|TRBV28
TGTGCCAGCAGTTTACGCTCTAGCGGCCCCTACAATGAGCAGTTCTTC
CASSLRSSGPYNEQFF
>NA|TRBD1|TRBJ1-5|TRBV6-5
TGTGCCAGCAGTTACGCGACAGGGAATCAGCCCCAGCATTTT
CASSYATGNQPQHF
>NA|NA|TRBJ2-7|TRBV28
TGTGCCAGCAGTTTATTTGTTAGCCCGGACGAGCAGTACTTC
CASSLFVSPDEQYF